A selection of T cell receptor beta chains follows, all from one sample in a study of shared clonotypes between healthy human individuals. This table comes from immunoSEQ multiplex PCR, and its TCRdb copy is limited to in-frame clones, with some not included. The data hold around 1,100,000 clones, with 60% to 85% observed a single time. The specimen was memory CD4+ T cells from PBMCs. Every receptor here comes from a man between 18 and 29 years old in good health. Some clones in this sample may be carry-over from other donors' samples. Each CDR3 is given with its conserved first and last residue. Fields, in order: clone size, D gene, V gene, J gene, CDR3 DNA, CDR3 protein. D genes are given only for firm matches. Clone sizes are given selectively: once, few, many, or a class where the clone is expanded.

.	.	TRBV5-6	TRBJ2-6	TGTGCCAGCAGCTTGGGGCGGACCTCTGGGGCCAACGTCCTGACTTTC	CASSLGRTSGANVLTF
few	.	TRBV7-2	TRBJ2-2	TGTGCCAGCAGCTCTCTCACCGGGGAGCTGTTTTTT	CASSSLTGELFF
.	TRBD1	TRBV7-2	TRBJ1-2	TGTGCCAGCAGCTTAGCTGGGACAGCTAACTATGGCTACACCTTC	CASSLAGTANYGYTF
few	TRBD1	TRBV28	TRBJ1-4	TGTGCCACCGCCGGGGCCCAGGGGGGACTGTTTTTT	CATAGAQGGLFF
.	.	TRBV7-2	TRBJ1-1	TGTGCCAGCAGCTGGGTACTCGAAGCTTTCTTT	CASSWVLEAFF
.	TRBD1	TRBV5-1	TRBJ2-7	TGCGCCAGCAGCTTAGTCACCGGGACAGGGAGCCTCTGGGGCGAGCAGTACTTC	CASSLVTGTGSLWGEQYF
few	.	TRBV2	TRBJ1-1	TGTGCCAGCAAGGAGGGCCGCTGGGACACTGAAGCTTTCTTT	CASKEGRWDTEAFF
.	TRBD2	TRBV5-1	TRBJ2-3	TGCGCCAGCAGCACCGGACTAGCGGGAGTGGCAGATACGCAGTATTTT	CASSTGLAGVADTQYF
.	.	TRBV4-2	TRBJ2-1	TGTGCCAGCAGCCAGCGGGGTGACTCCTACAATGAGCAGTTCTTC	CASSQRGDSYNEQFF
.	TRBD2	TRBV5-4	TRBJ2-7	TGTGCCAGCAGCTCGGGAGGACTAGCGGGCCCCTACGAGCAGTACTTC	CASSSGGLAGPYEQYF
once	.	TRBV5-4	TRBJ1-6	TGTGCCAGCAGCTTGGACCCGGGGCTTAATTCACCCCTCCACTTT	CASSLDPGLNSPLHF
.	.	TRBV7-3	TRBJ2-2	TGTGCCAGCAGCTTAATTGGGGGTACGGGGACCGGGGAGCTGTTTTTT	CASSLIGGTGTGELFF
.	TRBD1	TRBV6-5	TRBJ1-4	TGTGCCAGCAGTTACTCACAGGGGACGAGTGAAAAACTGTTTTTT	CASSYSQGTSEKLFF
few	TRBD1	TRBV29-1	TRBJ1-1	TGCAGCGTTGGACAGGGTGAGGCCACTGAAGCTTTCTTT	CSVGQGEATEAFF
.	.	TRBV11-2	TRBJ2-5	TGTGCCAGCAGCCCCGCGGCGGTAGCGGATGGACTTGAGACCCAGTACTTC	CASSPAAVADGLETQYF
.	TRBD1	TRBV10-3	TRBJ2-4	TGTGCCATCAGTGACGGGGACAGGGCCATCAAAAACATTCAGTACTTC	CAISDGDRAIKNIQYF
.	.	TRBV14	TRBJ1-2	TGTGCCAGCAGCCAAGACCGGTTTCAAGCGGTGGGCTACACCTTC	CASSQDRFQAVGYTF
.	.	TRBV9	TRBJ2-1	TGTGCCAGCAGCGTAGGAGGGAGGGGGAAGACAGACGAGCAGTTCTTC	CASSVGGRGKTDEQFF
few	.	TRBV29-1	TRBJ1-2	TGCAGCGTGAGTCCTCCCTATGGCTACACCTTC	CSVSPPYGYTF
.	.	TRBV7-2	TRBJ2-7	TGTGCCAGCAGCTTAGGAAGGAGGGAGACCTACGAGCAGTACTTC	CASSLGRRETYEQYF
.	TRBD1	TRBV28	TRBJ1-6	TGTGCCAGCAGCAGCCCTCGACAGGGGGACTCACCCCTCCACTTT	CASSSPRQGDSPLHF
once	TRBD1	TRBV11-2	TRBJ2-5	TGCGCCAGCAGCCAGACCGGGACAGGGAGGGAGACCCAGTACTTC	CASSQTGTGRETQYF
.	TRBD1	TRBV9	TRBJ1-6	TGTGCCAGCAGCGTAGGGAACAGGGGAGGGTCACCCCTCCACTTT	CASSVGNRGGSPLHF
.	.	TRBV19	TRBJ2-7	TGTGCCAGTAGTAATAGGGGAGGCCTCGAGCAGTACTTC	CASSNRGGLEQYF
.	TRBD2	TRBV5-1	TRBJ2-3	TGCGCCAGCAGCTTGGAGGCTAGCGGTATCACAGATACGCAGTATTTT	CASSLEASGITDTQYF
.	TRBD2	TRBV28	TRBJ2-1	TGTGCCAGCAGTTTATTAGGACTAGCGGGAGGGAGCTCCTACAATGAGCAGTTCTTC	CASSLLGLAGGSSYNEQFF
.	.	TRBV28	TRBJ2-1	TGTGCCAGCAGGGGAGGAGGGGGGCTGGGCTACAATGAGCAGTTCTTC	CASRGGGGLGYNEQFF
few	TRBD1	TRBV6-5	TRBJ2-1	TGTGCCAGCAGTACTACAGGGGGCTCGGCTCAGTTCTTC	CASSTTGGSAQFF
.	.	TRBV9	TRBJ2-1	TGTGCCAGCAGCGACCTAGCAGGGGGGAGTGGTTACAATGAGCAGTTCTTC	CASSDLAGGSGYNEQFF
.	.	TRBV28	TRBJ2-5	TGTGCCAGCGGCGTAAAGCTCGGACAGAGTGGGGAGACCCAGTACTTC	CASGVKLGQSGETQYF
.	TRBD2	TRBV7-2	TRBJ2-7	TGTGCCAGCAGCTTAGCTAGCGGGAGCCCCCGCTACGAGCAGTACTTC	CASSLASGSPRYEQYF
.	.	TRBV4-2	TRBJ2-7	TGTGCCAGCAGCCAAGAGCGGGACGAGCAGTACTTC	CASSQERDEQYF
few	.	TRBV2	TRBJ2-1	TGTGCCAGCAGTGGGGACTTTACTGAGCAGTTCTTC	CASSGDFTEQFF
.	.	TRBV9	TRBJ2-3	TGTGCCAGCAGCGACGCTAGCGCCACTAGCACAGATACGCAGTATTTT	CASSDASATSTDTQYF
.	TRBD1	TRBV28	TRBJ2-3	TGTGCCAGCAGTTTACTGGGACAGGGCACAGATACGCAGTATTTT	CASSLLGQGTDTQYF
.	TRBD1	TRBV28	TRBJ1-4	TGTGCCAGCAGTGGGACAGGACGAGGTAATGAAAAACTGTTTTTT	CASSGTGRGNEKLFF
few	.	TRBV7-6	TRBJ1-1	TGTGCCAGCAGCTTATTAATGAACACTGAAGCTTTCTTT	CASSLLMNTEAFF
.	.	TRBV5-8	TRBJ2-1	TGTGCCAGCAGCTTGGGGACTTGGGACACCTTAGGTGAGCAGTTCTTC	CASSLGTWDTLGEQFF
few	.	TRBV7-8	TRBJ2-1	TGTGCCAGCACCCGAGGGCTAGCGTTCGGTGAGCAGTTCTTC	CASTRGLAFGEQFF
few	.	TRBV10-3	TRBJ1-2	TGTGCCATCAGTGAGTCGCCGGCTAACTATGGCTACACCTTC	CAISESPANYGYTF
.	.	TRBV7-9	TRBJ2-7	TGTGCCAGCAGCTTCGCAGGAACCTACGAGCAGTACTTC	CASSFAGTYEQYF
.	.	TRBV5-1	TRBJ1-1	TGCGCCAGCAGCTTGGTGGGGGGCTCCCCGAACACTGAAGCTTTCTTT	CASSLVGGSPNTEAFF
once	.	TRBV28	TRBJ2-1	TGTGCCAGCAGTTTCTCTTTTCGAGGACCCAGCTCCTACAATGAGCAGTTCTTC	CASSFSFRGPSSYNEQFF
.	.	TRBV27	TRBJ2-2	TGTGCCAGCAGTTCCCCCCCAGGGAGGAACACCGGGGAGCTGTTTTTT	CASSSPPGRNTGELFF
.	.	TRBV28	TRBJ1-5	TGTGCCGGCGGAGATAGCAATCAGCCCCAGCATTTT	CAGGDSNQPQHF
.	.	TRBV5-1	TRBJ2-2	TGCGCCAGCAGAAAGGAGGGATTCACCGGGGAGCTGTTTTTT	CASRKEGFTGELFF
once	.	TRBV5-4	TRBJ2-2	TGTGCCAGCAGCTCGCCCCTCCGAGGGACCACAGGGACCGGGGAGCTGTTTTTT	CASSSPLRGTTGTGELFF
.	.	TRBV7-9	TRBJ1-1	TGTGCCAGCAGCTTCGGCCACGGCGACCAGACTGAAGCTTTCTTT	CASSFGHGDQTEAFF
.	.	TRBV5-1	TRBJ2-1	TGCGCCAGCAGCTTGGTGACCGGAAGAGCAAGAGATGAGCAGTTCTTC	CASSLVTGRARDEQFF
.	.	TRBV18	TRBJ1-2	TGTGCCAGCTCACCATCCGCCGGTTACTATGGCTACACCTTC	CASSPSAGYYGYTF
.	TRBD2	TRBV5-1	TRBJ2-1	TGCGCCAGCAGCTTGGCGGAACTAGCGGGAGTGAATGAGCAGTTCTTC	CASSLAELAGVNEQFF
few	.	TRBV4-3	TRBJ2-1	TGCGCCAGCAGCCAAGATCTGGGGGGAGGCTCCTACAATGAGCAGTTCTTC	CASSQDLGGGSYNEQFF
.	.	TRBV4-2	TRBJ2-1	TGTGCCAGCAGCCAATCAGTACTAGTCAATGAGCAGTTCTTC	CASSQSVLVNEQFF
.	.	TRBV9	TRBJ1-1	TGTGCCAGCGGAAAAACAAGCATTGACACTGAAGCTTTCTTT	CASGKTSIDTEAFF
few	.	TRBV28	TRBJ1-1	TGTGCCAGCAATATCCCACAGAACACTGAAGCTTTCTTT	CASNIPQNTEAFF
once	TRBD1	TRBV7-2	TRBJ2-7	TGTGCTATCATCTACTCGGGGACAGGGTCCTACGAGCAGTACTTC	CAIIYSGTGSYEQYF
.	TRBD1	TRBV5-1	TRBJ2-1	TGCGCCAGCAGCTCGGTGACAGGGATTTATGAGCAGTTCTTC	CASSSVTGIYEQFF
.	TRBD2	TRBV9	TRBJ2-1	TGTGCCAGCAGCGTTATAGCGGGAGGGTCCTACAATGAGCAGTTCTTC	CASSVIAGGSYNEQFF
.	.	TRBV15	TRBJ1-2	TGTGCCACCAGCAGGATGTGGAGGAGGGACAGCTACACCTTC	CATSRMWRRDSYTF